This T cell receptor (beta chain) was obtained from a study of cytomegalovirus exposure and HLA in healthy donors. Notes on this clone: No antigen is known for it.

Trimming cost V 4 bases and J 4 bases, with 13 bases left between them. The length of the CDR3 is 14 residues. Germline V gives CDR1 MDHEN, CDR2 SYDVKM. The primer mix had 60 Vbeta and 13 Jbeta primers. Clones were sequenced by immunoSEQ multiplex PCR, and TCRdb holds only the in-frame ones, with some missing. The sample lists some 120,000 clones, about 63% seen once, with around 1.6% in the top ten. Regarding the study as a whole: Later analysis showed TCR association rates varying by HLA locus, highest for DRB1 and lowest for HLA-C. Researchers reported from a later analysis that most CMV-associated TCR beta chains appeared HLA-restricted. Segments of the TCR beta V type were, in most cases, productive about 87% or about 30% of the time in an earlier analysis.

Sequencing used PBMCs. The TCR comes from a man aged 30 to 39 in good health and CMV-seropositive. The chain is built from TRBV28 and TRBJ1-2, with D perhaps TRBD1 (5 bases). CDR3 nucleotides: TGTGCCAGCAGTTCCCTGGGGCAGATCTATGGCTACACCTTC. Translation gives CASSSLGQIYGYTF.